The source of this TCR beta chain is a study of T-cell memory formation after mild COVID-19 (dated by TCRdb to the early 2020s). Notes on the research overall: Most TCR sequence clusters were specific to one of the two donors. The cohort was made up of two young adult volunteers, one female and one male, who were previously healthy. Longitudinal TCRalpha and TCRbeta repertoire sequencing tracked T-cell clones expanding and contracting after mild COVID-19 in a couple of donors. Here is what the overall study found, with its caveats: Some responding clones were found in pre-infection memory, which suggests that pre-existing cross-reactive memory T cells took part in the SARS-CoV-2 response. The second-wave clones that peaked on day 37 were not confirmed to be SARS-CoV-2 specific. Contracting CD4+ clones turned up mainly in the CM and EM memory subsets, whereas EMRA was where CD8+ clones were enriched. Clones that contracted from day 15 to 85 showed balanced CD4/CD8 phenotypes, whereas a second wave of clones that expanded from day 15 to 37 leaned towards CD4+. Only a couple of mild cases were covered in the study, and larger cohorts including severe cases with pre-infection samples were considered necessary.

Instrument used: Illumina NovaSeq 6000. Using 5'RACE with constant-segment primers, TCRalpha and TCRbeta cDNA libraries were constructed, with sample barcodes and unique molecular identifiers added in the process. RNA was extracted from every sample with Trizol reagent. Libraries were amplified in two PCR steps, with a second sample barcode and Illumina TruSeq adapters added in the second step. The libraries were sequenced on an Illumina NovaSeq using 2 x 150 bp paired-end reads. For the original study's pipeline: With migec v1.2.7, reads were demultiplexed and then collapsed into UMI-guided consensus sequences. With mixcr v2.1.11, UMI consensuses were aligned to TRA and TRB V and J templates and assembled into clonotypes. Expanded or contracted clonotypes were those called significant by both edgeR and NoisET, with noise models trained on biological replicates. For edgeR calls, a false discovery rate-adjusted p below 0.01 and a log2 fold-change threshold of 1 were applied. PCA with hierarchical clustering of max-normalized trajectories of the 1000 most abundant clonotypes was used as exploratory dynamics analysis. Separately sequenced CD4+ and CD8+ repertoires were used to assign the CD4 or CD8 phenotype of responding clones. TCRdb reworked the public reads: Q25 trimming with fastp, MiXCR clone assembly, productive beta chains retained. Every CDR3 protein is listed once, alongside the most common genes and DNA of its rows. TCRdb's processing, not the authors', yielded these V and J calls. The sample table contains about 320,000 distinct CDR3 sequences; only one count was recorded for 14% of them. The top ten clones comprise 21% of the sample.

Concerning this clonotype: This clone's antigen is unknown. No clone much larger than this one lies a single base away; base qualities are absent.

Ficoll-Paque density gradient centrifugation was used to isolate PBMCs. Reading from cysteine to phenylalanine, the CDR3 counts 14 amino acids. Only the CDR3 portion is preserved as DNA: 42 bases, with reading frame beginning at the first base. Clipping removes 6 bases from V and 9 bases from J, with 4 as the unmatched junction base count. The chain was built from TRBV12-3 or TRBV12-4 and TRBJ2-1; a stretch of 14 junction bases matches TRBD2. Sequencing was done on a sample of PBMCs or a T cell subset sorted from them (not recorded which). This clonotype was obtained from a man aged 18 to 30 who had mild COVID-19 (a few samples of this study predate the infection). The sample titles of this study are shuffled in the database, so cell type and time point are left out; the donor was told from shared clones. The sequence in DNA is TGTGCCAGCAGGACTAGCGGGAGGGGCAGTGAGCAGTTCTTC. This translates into CASRTSGRGSEQFF.